The rows below give T cell receptor beta chains drawn from one sample of a study of blood T cell repertoires in COVID-19. Profiling relied on immunoSEQ multiplex PCR, and the TCRdb table lists in-frame clones only, not all of them. In the table there are about 7,000 clones, roughly 83% of which are singletons. Sequenced: peripheral blood. The receptors originated from a woman aged 55-69 years with active COVID-19. Both conserved end residues are part of each CDR3. A D gene is named only where the DNA matches it firmly. Some rows mark clone size as missing; the rest say once, few, many or name a class of expanded clone.

cdr3_nt: TGTGCCAGCAGCCAAGATGGGCAGGACACCATATATTTT; cdr3_aa: CASSQDGQDTIYF; d_call: -; j_call: TRBJ1-3; v_call: TRBV3-1/TRBV3-2; clone_size: -
cdr3_nt: TGTGCCAGCAGTCCCCCCCTATACAGAGGGACCTACGAGCAGTACTTC; cdr3_aa: CASSPPLYRGTYEQYF; d_call: -; j_call: TRBJ2-7; v_call: TRBV6-6; clone_size: -
cdr3_nt: TGTGCCAGCAGCCCCAGGGACAGACCAACCGGGGAGCTGTTTTTT; cdr3_aa: CASSPRDRPTGELFF; d_call: TRBD1; j_call: TRBJ2-2; v_call: TRBV7-8; clone_size: -
cdr3_nt: TGTGCCAGCAGCTTAGAAGGGACAGGGCTAATTCAGGCCCTCCACTTT; cdr3_aa: CASSLEGTGLIQALHF; d_call: TRBD1; j_call: TRBJ1-6; v_call: TRBV7-2; clone_size: -
cdr3_nt: TGTGCCATCAGTGACCCGGGTCATGGACTGTTTTTT; cdr3_aa: CAISDPGHGLFF; d_call: -; j_call: TRBJ1-4; v_call: TRBV10-3; clone_size: -
cdr3_nt: TGTGCCAGCAGCCCCGGGACAGCGATCTCTGGAAACACCATATATTTT; cdr3_aa: CASSPGTAISGNTIYF; d_call: TRBD1; j_call: TRBJ1-3; v_call: TRBV5-6; clone_size: -
cdr3_nt: TGCGCCAGCTCGTCACAGGGGGGCTACAATGAGCAGTTCTTC; cdr3_aa: CASSSQGGYNEQFF; d_call: TRBD1; j_call: TRBJ2-1; v_call: TRBV5-1; clone_size: -
cdr3_nt: TGTGCCAGCAGTTTCGACAGTGGCAATGAAAAACTGTTTTTT; cdr3_aa: CASSFDSGNEKLFF; d_call: -; j_call: TRBJ1-4; v_call: TRBV28; clone_size: large
cdr3_nt: TGTGCCAGCAGTACACAACAGTTAAGCTCTGGAAACACCATATATTTT; cdr3_aa: CASSTQQLSSGNTIYF; d_call: -; j_call: TRBJ1-3; v_call: TRBV7-9; clone_size: few
cdr3_nt: TGTGCTAGCAGCTCCACAGGGAGTAACACCGGGGAGCTGTTTTTT; cdr3_aa: CASSSTGSNTGELFF; d_call: -; j_call: TRBJ2-2; v_call: TRBV7-7; clone_size: -
cdr3_nt: TGTGCCAGCAGCTTAATACAGGCCGGCCTAAATTTT; cdr3_aa: CASSLIQAGLNF; d_call: -; j_call: TRBJ1-6; v_call: TRBV7-9; clone_size: few
cdr3_nt: TGTGCCAGCAGTGAATGGGCAGTGAATGAAAAACTGTTTTTT; cdr3_aa: CASSEWAVNEKLFF; d_call: -; j_call: TRBJ1-4; v_call: TRBV25-1; clone_size: -
cdr3_nt: TGTGCCAGCAGTTGGACAGGGGACGATGGCTACACCTTC; cdr3_aa: CASSWTGDDGYTF; d_call: TRBD1; j_call: TRBJ1-2; v_call: TRBV27; clone_size: -
cdr3_nt: TGTGCCAGCAGTTACTCGAGGGACAGAGGAAACACCATATATTTT; cdr3_aa: CASSYSRDRGNTIYF; d_call: TRBD1; j_call: TRBJ1-3; v_call: TRBV6-6; clone_size: -
cdr3_nt: TGTGCCCGACCGGTCAGGGTGTGGTATAATTCACCCCTCCACTTT; cdr3_aa: CARPVRVWYNSPLHF; d_call: -; j_call: TRBJ1-6; v_call: TRBV6-9; clone_size: -
cdr3_nt: TGCACCAGCAGCCAAGGACGGGGGGGACCTTGGGTAGCAGATACGCAGTATTTT; cdr3_aa: CTSSQGRGGPWVADTQYF; d_call: -; j_call: TRBJ2-3; v_call: TRBV1; clone_size: -
cdr3_nt: TGTGCCAGCAGTAGCGGACTAGCGGGGGGCTCAAACCCATACAATGAGCAGTTCTTC; cdr3_aa: CASSSGLAGGSNPYNEQFF; d_call: TRBD2; j_call: TRBJ2-1; v_call: TRBV28; clone_size: -
cdr3_nt: TGTGCCAGCAGCCGCAATGGACAGAGCACAGATACGCAGTATTTT; cdr3_aa: CASSRNGQSTDTQYF; d_call: -; j_call: TRBJ2-3; v_call: TRBV7-6; clone_size: -
cdr3_nt: TGTGCCAGCAGCTTGCAGGGGCGGACTGGAAACACCATATATTTT; cdr3_aa: CASSLQGRTGNTIYF; d_call: -; j_call: TRBJ1-3; v_call: TRBV5-4; clone_size: -
cdr3_nt: TGCGCCAGCAGTAGGACAGCGAACACTGAAGCTTTCTTT; cdr3_aa: CASSRTANTEAFF; d_call: -; j_call: TRBJ1-1; v_call: TRBV5-1; clone_size: once
cdr3_nt: TGTGCCAGCGGGCAGGGTGCTGGCTACACCTTC; cdr3_aa: CASGQGAGYTF; d_call: -; j_call: TRBJ1-2; v_call: TRBV7-2; clone_size: -
cdr3_nt: TGTGCCAGCAGCTTAAGGGCTAGCGGGGGGTACACAGATACGCAGTATTTT; cdr3_aa: CASSLRASGGYTDTQYF; d_call: TRBD2; j_call: TRBJ2-3; v_call: TRBV7-3; clone_size: -
cdr3_nt: TGTGCCAGCAGTTTGGGGCGGGGGGGTATACATACCCAGTACTTC; cdr3_aa: CASSLGRGGIHTQYF; d_call: TRBD2; j_call: TRBJ2-5; v_call: TRBV27; clone_size: -
cdr3_nt: TGTGCCAGCAGTTTATTAATCCCAGGGGGCGGGCAGCCCCAGCATTTT; cdr3_aa: CASSLLIPGGGQPQHF; d_call: TRBD1; j_call: TRBJ1-5; v_call: TRBV28; clone_size: -
cdr3_nt: TGTGCCAGCAGTCGAGGGTCCGGGACAGGGGAAGGAAAACTGTTTTTT; cdr3_aa: CASSRGSGTGEGKLFF; d_call: TRBD1; j_call: TRBJ1-4; v_call: TRBV7-9; clone_size: -
cdr3_nt: TGCAGCATCTCAGGGGATTCGGGAGAGCAGTACTTC; cdr3_aa: CSISGDSGEQYF; d_call: -; j_call: TRBJ2-7; v_call: TRBV29-1; clone_size: -
cdr3_nt: TGTGCCAGCAGCCGGGTACAGGGGAGAAACACCATATATTTT; cdr3_aa: CASSRVQGRNTIYF; d_call: TRBD1; j_call: TRBJ1-3; v_call: TRBV5-8; clone_size: -
cdr3_nt: TGTGCCAGCAGCAGGGGGCGCTGGCCGAGGAACACTGAAGCTTTCTTT; cdr3_aa: CASSRGRWPRNTEAFF; d_call: TRBD1; j_call: TRBJ1-1; v_call: TRBV28; clone_size: -
cdr3_nt: TGCGCCAGCAGCCAAGCTCGGGCAGGGGGAATCAAAAACATTCAGTACTTC; cdr3_aa: CASSQARAGGIKNIQYF; d_call: TRBD1; j_call: TRBJ2-4; v_call: TRBV4-3; clone_size: -
cdr3_nt: TGTGCCAGCAGCGGACTGGGGGCCCTTGGTGAGCAGTTCTTC; cdr3_aa: CASSGLGALGEQFF; d_call: -; j_call: TRBJ2-1; v_call: TRBV6-5; clone_size: once
cdr3_nt: TGTGCCATCAGCCCAGGGGGCAATCAGCCCCAGCATTTT; cdr3_aa: CAISPGGNQPQHF; d_call: -; j_call: TRBJ1-5; v_call: TRBV6-6; clone_size: -
cdr3_nt: TGTGCCAGCAGCTCGGGACTAGCGGACGGGACCCAGTACTTC; cdr3_aa: CASSSGLADGTQYF; d_call: TRBD2; j_call: TRBJ2-5; v_call: TRBV7-2; clone_size: once
cdr3_nt: TGCAGCGTGGCGGACAGCAAGAACACTGAAGCTTTCTTT; cdr3_aa: CSVADSKNTEAFF; d_call: -; j_call: TRBJ1-1; v_call: TRBV29-1; clone_size: -
cdr3_nt: TGTGCCAGCAGTGACTCGTCGTCGTCTGGCGGCTACACCTTC; cdr3_aa: CASSDSSSSGGYTF; d_call: -; j_call: TRBJ1-2; v_call: TRBV6-4; clone_size: -
cdr3_nt: TGTGCCAGCTCACCCTTCCCGGGACTAGCGGGGGATAATGAGCAGTTCTTC; cdr3_aa: CASSPFPGLAGDNEQFF; d_call: TRBD2; j_call: TRBJ2-1; v_call: TRBV18; clone_size: -
cdr3_nt: TGCGCCAGCAGTGATTCAGAGAACACTGAAGCTTTCTTT; cdr3_aa: CASSDSENTEAFF; d_call: -; j_call: TRBJ1-1; v_call: TRBV10-2; clone_size: -
cdr3_nt: TGTGCCAGCAGCCGTCTTTCAGGACAGGGGAACACTGAAGCTTTCTTT; cdr3_aa: CASSRLSGQGNTEAFF; d_call: TRBD1; j_call: TRBJ1-1; v_call: TRBV27; clone_size: -
cdr3_nt: TGTGCCATCAGTGAACGGGGGGGACAGATTGAGCAGTTCTTC; cdr3_aa: CAISERGGQIEQFF; d_call: -; j_call: TRBJ2-1; v_call: TRBV10-3; clone_size: -
cdr3_nt: TGTGCCAGCGCTTTGGAGGCGCCTAACTATGGCTACACCTTC; cdr3_aa: CASALEAPNYGYTF; d_call: -; j_call: TRBJ1-2; v_call: TRBV2; clone_size: -
cdr3_nt: TGTGCCAGCATAAAACAGGGTTGGATAGAAAAACTGTTTTTT; cdr3_aa: CASIKQGWIEKLFF; d_call: -; j_call: TRBJ1-4; v_call: TRBV28; clone_size: -
cdr3_nt: TGTGCCAGCAGCGTATATGAGCCGGGACTTAGGGGTGAAGCTTTCTTT; cdr3_aa: CASSVYEPGLRGEAFF; d_call: -; j_call: TRBJ1-1; v_call: TRBV13; clone_size: -
cdr3_nt: TGTGCCAGCGCGACCATCAAGCGGGGCTACCCCGGGGAGCTGTTTTTT; cdr3_aa: CASATIKRGYPGELFF; d_call: TRBD2; j_call: TRBJ2-2; v_call: TRBV28; clone_size: -
cdr3_nt: TGCAGCGTGGACCCCGGACAGGGCTCCTACAATGAGCAGTTCTTC; cdr3_aa: CSVDPGQGSYNEQFF; d_call: TRBD1; j_call: TRBJ2-1; v_call: TRBV29-1; clone_size: -
cdr3_nt: TGTGCCAGCAGCTTGGGGCAGATCTACGAGCAGTACTTC; cdr3_aa: CASSLGQIYEQYF; d_call: -; j_call: TRBJ2-7; v_call: TRBV7-9; clone_size: medium-sized
cdr3_nt: TGTGCCAGCAGCTTGTTCGAGACAGGGGGGTCGGAGACCCAGTACTTC; cdr3_aa: CASSLFETGGSETQYF; d_call: TRBD1; j_call: TRBJ2-5; v_call: TRBV5-4; clone_size: once
cdr3_nt: TGCGCCAGCAGGGGGACAGGTGGAACCGGGGAGCTGTTTTTT; cdr3_aa: CASRGTGGTGELFF; d_call: TRBD1; j_call: TRBJ2-2; v_call: TRBV10-2; clone_size: -
cdr3_nt: TGTGCCACCAGTGACTCCTCGGGAGAAGCTAACTATGGCTACACCTTC; cdr3_aa: CATSDSSGEANYGYTF; d_call: -; j_call: TRBJ1-2; v_call: TRBV24-1; clone_size: -
cdr3_nt: TGTGCCAGCAGCTTAGCCCCCGGGACTTCGAACACCGGGGAGCTGTTTTTT; cdr3_aa: CASSLAPGTSNTGELFF; d_call: -; j_call: TRBJ2-2; v_call: TRBV11-3; clone_size: -
cdr3_nt: TGTGCCAGCAGCCCCGGGACAGAATACGAGCAGTACTTC; cdr3_aa: CASSPGTEYEQYF; d_call: TRBD1; j_call: TRBJ2-7; v_call: TRBV5-6; clone_size: -
cdr3_nt: TGTGCCAGCAGCCGACAGGGGATGGACACTGAAGCTTTCTTT; cdr3_aa: CASSRQGMDTEAFF; d_call: TRBD1; j_call: TRBJ1-1; v_call: TRBV7-9; clone_size: once
cdr3_nt: TGTGCCAGCAGTTTAGGACACCCGAACACTGAAGCTTTCTTT; cdr3_aa: CASSLGHPNTEAFF; d_call: -; j_call: TRBJ1-1; v_call: TRBV27; clone_size: -
cdr3_nt: TGTGCCAGTACTGACACAAACACCGGGGAGCTGTTTTTT; cdr3_aa: CASTDTNTGELFF; d_call: -; j_call: TRBJ2-2; v_call: TRBV19; clone_size: -
cdr3_nt: TGTGCCAGCAGTGATGTAACAGTTGAAGCCTACGAGCAGTACTTC; cdr3_aa: CASSDVTVEAYEQYF; d_call: -; j_call: TRBJ2-7; v_call: TRBV25-1; clone_size: few
cdr3_nt: TGCAGCGTTGAAGATTTCGGGGTCACTGAAGCTTTCTTT; cdr3_aa: CSVEDFGVTEAFF; d_call: -; j_call: TRBJ1-1; v_call: TRBV29-1; clone_size: -